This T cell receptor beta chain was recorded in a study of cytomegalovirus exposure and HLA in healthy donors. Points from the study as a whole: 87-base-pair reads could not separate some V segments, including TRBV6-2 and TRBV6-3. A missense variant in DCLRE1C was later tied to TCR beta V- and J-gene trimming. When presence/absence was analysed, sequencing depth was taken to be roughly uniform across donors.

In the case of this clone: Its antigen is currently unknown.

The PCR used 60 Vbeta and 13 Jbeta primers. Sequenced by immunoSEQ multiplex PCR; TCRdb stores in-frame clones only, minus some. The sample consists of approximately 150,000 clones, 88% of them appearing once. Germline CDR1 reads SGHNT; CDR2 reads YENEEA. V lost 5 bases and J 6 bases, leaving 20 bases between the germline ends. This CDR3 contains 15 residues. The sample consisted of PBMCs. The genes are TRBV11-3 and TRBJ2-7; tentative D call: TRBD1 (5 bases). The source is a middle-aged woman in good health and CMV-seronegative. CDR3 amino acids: CASSGRFWGRGEQYF. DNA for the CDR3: TGTGCCAGCAGCGGACGTTTTTGGGGAAGGGGCGAGCAGTACTTC.